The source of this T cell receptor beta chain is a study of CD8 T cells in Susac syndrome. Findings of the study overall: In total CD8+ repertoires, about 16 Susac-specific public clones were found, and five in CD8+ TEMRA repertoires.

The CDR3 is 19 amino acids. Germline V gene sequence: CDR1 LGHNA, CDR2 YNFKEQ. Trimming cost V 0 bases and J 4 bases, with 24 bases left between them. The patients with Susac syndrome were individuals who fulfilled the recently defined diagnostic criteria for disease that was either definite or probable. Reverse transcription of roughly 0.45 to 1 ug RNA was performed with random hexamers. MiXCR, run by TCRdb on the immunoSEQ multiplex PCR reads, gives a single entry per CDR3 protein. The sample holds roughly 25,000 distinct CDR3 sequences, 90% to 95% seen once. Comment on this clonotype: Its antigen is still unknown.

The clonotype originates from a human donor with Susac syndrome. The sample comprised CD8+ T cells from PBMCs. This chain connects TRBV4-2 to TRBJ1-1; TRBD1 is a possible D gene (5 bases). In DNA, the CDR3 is TGTGCCAGCAGCCAAGATTGGGGTATTAGGGGCCCCGGGGGCACTGAAGCTTTCTTT. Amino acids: CASSQDWGIRGPGGTEAFF.